Each of the 5 T cell receptor beta chains below was sequenced from the same sample in a study of breast tumors, draining lymph nodes, adjacent tissues. TCRdb used MiXCR to reprocess the multiplex PCR reads, holding one entry per CDR3 protein. The data hold around 66,000 distinct CDR3 sequences, with roughly 40% observed a single time. The sequencing sample was made of breast tumor tissue. All receptors come from a female donor with breast cancer. Some clones in this sample may be carry-over from other donors' samples.

V gene TRBV12-3 or TRBV12-4 combines with J gene TRBJ1-2; D not certain. Trimming pared 4 bases from V and 0 bases from J, leaving 9 bases between. The CDR3 runs to 14 residues. For the CDR3, the DNA is TGTGCCAGCAGTTCCCGGGAGGCTAACTATGGCTACACCTTC. This gives the protein CASSSREANYGYTF.

V and J are TRBV20-1 and TRBJ2-7; 10 positions agree with TRBD2. V was pared by 2 bases and J by 4 bases, with 8 bases of the junction left unmatched. Germline V gives CDR1 DFQATT, CDR2 SNEGSKA (reference sequence). The CDR3 has 15 residues. This chain's CDR3 is CSARPASGSGYEQYF. DNA of the CDR3: TGCAGTGCTAGACCCGCTAGCGGGAGTGGGTACGAGCAGTACTTC.

For this clonotype: The conserved phenylalanine or tryptophan normally closing the CDR3 is absent here, so this likely arose from a read error. It is unclear where the CDR3 begins or ends on the DNA, so no DNA is shown, and the CDR3 is as TCRdb lists it. The chain is built from TRBV20-1 and TRBJ1-2. The CDR3 length equals 10 residues, ends included. CDR1 and CDR2 from the germline V gene are DFQATT and SNEGSKA (reference sequence). CDR3 sequence reads: CSARDIGNTS.

In the case of this clonotype: A read error is possible here, since a much larger clone lies one base away. In DNA form, the CDR3 reads TGTGCCAGCGGTTCTACCTCCCACGGGACAGTCCCCTACGAGCAGTACTTC. Translated: CASGSTSHGTVPYEQYF. The chain uses TRBV28 and TRBJ2-7; 7 bases fit TRBD1. Germline V gene sequence: CDR1 MDHEN, CDR2 SYDVKM. The ends lost 8 bases at V and 2 bases at J; junction bases unmatched: 18. The CDR3 sequence is 17 residues long. The whole variable domain, remainder taken from reference TRBV28 and TRBJ2-7, is DVKVTQSSRYLVKRTGEKVFLECVQDMDHENMFWYRQDPGLGLRLIYFSYDVKMKEKGDIPEGYSVSREKKERFSLILESASTNQTSMYLCASGSTSHGTVPYEQYFGPGTRLTVT.

V gene TRBV15 combines with J gene TRBJ1-2; perhaps TRBD1 as D (6 bases). The CDR3 loop spans 18 amino acids. The ends were cut back, 3 bases at V and 4 bases at J, with 24 bases in the middle. Germline CDR1 reads LNHNV; CDR2 reads YYDKDF (reference sequence). CDR3 in DNA: TGTGCCACCAGCAGCGTAGGGGGGCCAGACAGAGTCTCCTATGGCTACACCTTC. Its protein is CATSSVGGPDRVSYGYTF.